This TCR beta chain appears in the sequencing data of a study of T cell changes during pregnancy in multiple sclerosis. Sequencing was performed with immunoSEQ multiplex PCR; in TCRdb, only in-frame clones are kept and a portion is missing. The sample gives about 100,000 clones, roughly nine tenths of which show up once; around 0.8% is in the top ten. The CDR3 has 15 residues. Germline CDR1 ENHRY, CDR2 SYGVKD. J gave up 0 bases and V 4 bases, and 2 bases lay outside the gene matches. The genes are TRBV10-3 and TRBJ2-3, with 9 bases that match TRBD2. The sequence was obtained from a female donor in good health, enrolled as a control in a pregnancy study. The source material was peripheral blood, sampled in the second trimester of pregnancy. In nucleotides, the CDR3 is TGTGCCATCAGTGGCGCGGGGGGGAGCACAGATACGCAGTATTTT. Encoded protein: CAISGAGGSTDTQYF.